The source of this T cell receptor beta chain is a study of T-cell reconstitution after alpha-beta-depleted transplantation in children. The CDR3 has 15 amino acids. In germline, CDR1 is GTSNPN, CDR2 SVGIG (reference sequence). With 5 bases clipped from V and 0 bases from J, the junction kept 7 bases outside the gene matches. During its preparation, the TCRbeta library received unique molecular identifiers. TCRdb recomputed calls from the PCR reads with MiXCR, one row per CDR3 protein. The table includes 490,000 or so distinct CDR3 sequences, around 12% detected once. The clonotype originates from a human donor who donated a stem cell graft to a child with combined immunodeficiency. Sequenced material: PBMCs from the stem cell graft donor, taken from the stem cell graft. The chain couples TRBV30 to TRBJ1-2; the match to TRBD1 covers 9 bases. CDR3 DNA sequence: TGTGCCTGGCTGGACAGGGGCACGACTAACTATGGCTACACCTTC. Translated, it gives CAWLDRGTTNYGYTF.